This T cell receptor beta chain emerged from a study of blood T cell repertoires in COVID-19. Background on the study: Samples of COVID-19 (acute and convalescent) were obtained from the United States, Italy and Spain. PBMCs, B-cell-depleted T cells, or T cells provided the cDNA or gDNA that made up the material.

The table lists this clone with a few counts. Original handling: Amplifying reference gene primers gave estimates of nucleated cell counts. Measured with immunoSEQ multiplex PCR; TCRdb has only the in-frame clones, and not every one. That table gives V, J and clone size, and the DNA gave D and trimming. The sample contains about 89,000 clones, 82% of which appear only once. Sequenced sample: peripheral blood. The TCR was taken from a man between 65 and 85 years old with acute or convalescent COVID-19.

The CDR3 DNA is TGTGCCTGGAGCCTATCAAGGAACACTGAAGCTTTCTTT. Its protein product is CAWSLSRNTEAFF. V usage is TRBV30 and J usage is TRBJ1-1; unclear D gene. The CDR3 contains 13 residues. V lost 3 bases, J lost 1 base, and 9 bases lay in between. CDR1 and CDR2 from the germline V gene are GTSNPN and SVGIG (reference sequence).